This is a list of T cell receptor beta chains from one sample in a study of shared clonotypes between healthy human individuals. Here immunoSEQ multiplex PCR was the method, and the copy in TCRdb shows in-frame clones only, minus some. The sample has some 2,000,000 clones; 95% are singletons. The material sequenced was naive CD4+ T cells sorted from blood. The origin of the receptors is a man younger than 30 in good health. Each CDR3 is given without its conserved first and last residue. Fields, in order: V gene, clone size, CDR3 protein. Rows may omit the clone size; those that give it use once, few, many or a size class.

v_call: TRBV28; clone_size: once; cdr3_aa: ASSSKGVPYEKLF
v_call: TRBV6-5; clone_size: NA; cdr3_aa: ASTRHNEQY
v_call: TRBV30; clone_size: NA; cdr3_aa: AWSRDRSSGNTIY
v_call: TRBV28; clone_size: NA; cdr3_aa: ASSWILRTGELF
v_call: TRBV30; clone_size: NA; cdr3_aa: ACSLAGPYTGELF
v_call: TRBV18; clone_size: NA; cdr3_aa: ASSPRLTDTQY
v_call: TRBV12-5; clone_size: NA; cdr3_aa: ASGPALGSALS
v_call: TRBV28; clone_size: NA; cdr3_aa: ASSLGKYEQY
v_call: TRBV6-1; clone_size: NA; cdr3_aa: ASSQDRGRNQPQH
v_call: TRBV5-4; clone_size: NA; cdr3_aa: ASSLVQQTNTGELF
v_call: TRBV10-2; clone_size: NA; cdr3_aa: ASSEGGPTNNEKLF
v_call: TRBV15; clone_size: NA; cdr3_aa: ATSRVGGGKETQY
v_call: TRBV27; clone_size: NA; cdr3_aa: ASSSPRSRGSTDTQY
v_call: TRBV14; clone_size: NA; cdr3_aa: ASSPRSSGSTDTQY
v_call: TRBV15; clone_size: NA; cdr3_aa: ATSTRQEINEKLF
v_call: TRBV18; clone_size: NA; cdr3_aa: ASSPKNAEAF
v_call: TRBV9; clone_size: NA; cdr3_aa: ASSEQNYNEQF
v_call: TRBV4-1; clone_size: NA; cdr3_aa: ASSLLGGAAYEQY
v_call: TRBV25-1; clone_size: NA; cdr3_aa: ASIGPGTFQGDEQY
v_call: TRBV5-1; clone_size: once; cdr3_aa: ASSIGQLAYEQY
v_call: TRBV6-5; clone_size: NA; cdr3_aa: ASRSQVSGANVLT
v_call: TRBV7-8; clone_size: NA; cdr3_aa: ASSLAGELF
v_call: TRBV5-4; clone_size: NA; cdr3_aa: ASSLGSREGTDTQY
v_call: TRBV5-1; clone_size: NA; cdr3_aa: ASSFPSSGVSSYNEQF
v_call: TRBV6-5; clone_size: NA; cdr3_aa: ASTLRANYGYT
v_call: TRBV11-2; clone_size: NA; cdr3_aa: ASSLRELSEKLF
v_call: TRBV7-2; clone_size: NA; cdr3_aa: ASSPPTYEQY
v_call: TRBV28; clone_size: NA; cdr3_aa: ASSSQGAGAGELF